The 27 T cell receptor beta chains reported below all come from one sample, sequenced in a study of neurological immune-mediated disorders. Using its own MiXCR run on the 5' RACE reads, TCRdb lists one record per CDR3 protein. The data show under 90,000 distinct CDR3 sequences, with roughly 10% seen just once and about 9.6% held by the top ten. Indicated time point: longitudinal time-point 1 (baseline). The sequencing sample was made of PBMCs. The receptors were gathered from a man aged 30 to 39 in good health.

This clonotype was detected ten times or more. The gene calls are TRBV20-1 and TRBJ2-5, with D uncertain. The CDR3 has 11 residues. V was pared by 6 bases and J by 6 bases, with 11 bases between. Germline CDR1 DFQATT, CDR2 SNEGSKA (reference sequence). The CDR3: CSALGIQTQYF. CDR3 coding DNA: TGCAGTGCCTTAGGGATACAGACCCAGTACTTC.

To note about this clonotype: A read error is possible here, since a much larger clone lies one base away. The V gene is TRBV5-5, the J gene TRBJ1-4, with D tentatively TRBD1 (5 bases). CDR3 length equals 15 residues. Germline lookup yields CDR1 SGHKS and CDR2 YYEKEE (reference sequence). CDR3 residues: CTSSLGGNQLEKLFF. The CDR3, as DNA: TGTACCAGCAGCTTGGGGGGAAACCAACTTGAAAAACTGTTTTTT.

This clonotype showed up many times. This CDR3 is CASSPVPNTEAFF. CDR3 sequence (DNA): TGTGCCAGCAGCCCAGTCCCGAACACTGAAGCTTTCTTT. The chain employs TRBV3-1 and TRBJ1-1; D is ambiguous. Germline V gene lookup returns CDR1 LGHDT and CDR2 YNNKEL (reference sequence). V was clipped by 4 bases and J by 1 base, with 7 bases between them. This CDR3 has 13 residues.

Concerning this clonotype: A read error may account for a junction end that differs from germline. This chain joins TRBV20-1 and TRBJ1-1; tentative D call: TRBD1 (5 bases). Germline V gives CDR1 DFQATT, CDR2 SNEGSKA (reference sequence). The CDR3 contains 13 residues. The CDR3 sequence: CSARDGGGTDAFF. DNA for the CDR3: TGCAGTGCTAGAGATGGCGGGGGTACTGACGCTTTCTTT.

In this sample, this clonotype turned up many times. The chain joins TRBV4-1 to TRBJ2-7; no reliable D call. Between the trimmed V and J ends, which lost 1 base and 5 bases, there was a span of 9 bases. The CDR3 loop spans 13 amino acids. CDR1 is MGHRA and CDR2 is YSYEKL in the germline V gene. The CDR3 region is CASSQVDIHEQYF. In nucleotides, the CDR3 is TGCGCCAGCAGCCAAGTTGATATCCACGAGCAGTACTTC.

The table lists this clonotype with many counts. This chain uses TRBV10-3 with TRBJ1-3; tentatively, D is TRBD1 (5 bases). Germline V gene lookup returns CDR1 ENHRY and CDR2 SYGVKD. The CDR3 consists of 12 residues. V lost 9 bases to trimming and J lost 2 bases, with 8 bases between them. The CDR3 protein is CAIQGPGNTIYF. The CDR3 DNA reads TGTGCCATTCAGGGACCTGGAAACACCATATATTTT.

In its sample, this clonotype was seen many times. The gene calls are TRBV24-1 and TRBJ1-4; D not certain. The CDR3 has 17 residues. With 9 bases removed from V and 0 bases from J, the gap between germline ends came to 19 bases. Germline V gives CDR1 KGHDR, CDR2 SFDVKD. This CDR3 reads CATQIRELLTTNEKLFF. The CDR3 DNA reads as TGTGCCACCCAGATCCGGGAACTTCTAACAACTAATGAAAAACTGTTTTTT.

This rearrangement joins TRBV29-1 to TRBJ1-1; 7 nucleotides line up with TRBD1. V shed 1 base, J shed 4 bases, and the junction held 6 bases outside the gene matches. The CDR3 sequence is 14 residues long. The germline CDR1 and CDR2 sequences are SQVTM and ANQGSEA. The CDR3 DNA reads as TGCAGCGTTGAAGGCAGGGGGTTGCCCACTGAAGCTTTCTTT. It specifies CSVEGRGLPTEAFF.

This clonotype was counted ten times or more. The chain combines TRBV6-5 with TRBJ1-1, with TRBD1 matching 10 bases. From germline, CDR1 is MNHEY and CDR2 SVGAGI. The ends lost 6 bases at V and 0 bases at J; junction bases unmatched: 7. The CDR3 loop spans 16 amino acids. The CDR3 nucleotides read TGTGCCAGCAGCCCCGGGACAGGGGACGTGAACACTGAAGCTTTCTTT. It translates to CASSPGTGDVNTEAFF.

CDR3 nucleotides: TGTGCCAGCTCACCAGACGGGACCGGGGAGCTGTTTTTT. It encodes CASSPDGTGELFF. This chain links TRBV18 with TRBJ2-2; D is ambiguous. V lost 2 bases to trimming and J lost 5 bases, with 6 bases between them. This CDR3 spans 13 amino acids. In germline, CDR1 is KGHSH, CDR2 LQKENI.

J is TRBJ2-1 and V is TRBV5-1, with 9 bases lining up with TRBD1. This CDR3 contains 15 residues. With 4 bases clipped from V and 4 bases from J, the junction kept 6 bases outside the gene matches. Per germline, CDR1 SGHRS and CDR2 YFSETQ. CDR3 loop: CASSPMTGGYNEQFF. The CDR3 nucleotides read TGCGCCAGCAGCCCCATGACAGGGGGGTACAATGAGCAGTTCTTC.

Many counts were recorded for this clonotype. The chain uses TRBV29-1 and TRBJ2-5, with 9 bases matching TRBD1. This CDR3 comprises 14 residues. The ends lost 3 bases at V and 1 base at J; junction bases unmatched: 3. Germline assignment: CDR1 SQVTM and CDR2 ANQGSEA. CDR3 nucleotide sequence: TGCAGCGTTGAGACAGGGGGTCGCCAAGAGACCCAGTACTTC. This codes for CSVETGGRQETQYF.

This clonotype occurred many times. The chain uses TRBV28 and TRBJ1-2, with 9 bases identical to TRBD1. V was clipped by 4 bases and J by 7 bases; unmatched bases: 7. Germline V gene data show CDR1 as MDHEN and CDR2 as SYDVKM. The CDR3 extends over 14 amino acids. The CDR3 region has the DNA TGTGCCAGCAGTTGGGGGGGACAGGGTCTTGGCTACACCTTC. Translation gives CASSWGGQGLGYTF.

At least ten counts were recorded for this clonotype. The CDR3 reads CSADRSGTGDGGYTF. Here the CDR3 DNA reads TGCAGTGCTGACCGTAGTGGGACAGGGGATGGTGGCTACACCTTC. The chain joins TRBV20-1 to TRBJ1-2, with TRBD1 identical over 10 bases. The V gene's germline CDR1 is DFQATT and CDR2 SNEGSKA (reference sequence). This CDR3 is 15 amino acids long. V dropped 5 bases and J dropped 7; count of bases not matched to a gene: 13.

In its sample, this clonotype was seen many times. The chain recombines TRBV5-8 with TRBJ2-3; D unresolved. V gave up 1 base and J gave up 4 bases, with 7 bases separating them. The CDR3 is made up of 13 amino acids. Germline V gene sequence: CDR1 SGHTS, CDR2 YDEGEE. For the CDR3, the DNA is TGTGCCAGCAGCTTGCTTAGGGCAGATACGCAGTATTTT. Amino acid sequence: CASSLLRADTQYF. The full variable domain, its missing parts supplied by reference TRBV5-8 and TRBJ2-3, is EAGVTQSPTHLIKTRGQQATLRCSPISGHTSVYWYQQALGLGLQFLLWYDEGEERNRGNFPPRFSGRQFPNYSSELNVNALELEDSALYLCASSLLRADTQYFGPGTRLTVL.

This clonotype was observed many times. This chain uses TRBV13 with TRBJ2-7; D is unresolved. Per germline, CDR1 PRHDT and CDR2 FYEKMQ (reference sequence). V lost 0 bases and J lost 4, with 4 bases in between. This CDR3 region has 12 residues. The CDR3 DNA sequence: TGTGCCAGCAGCTTAGGCCGATACGAGCAGTACTTC. This sequence encodes CASSLGRYEQYF. Complete variable domain (other parts from reference TRBV13 and TRBJ2-7): AAGVIQSPRHLIKEKRETATLKCYPIPRHDTVYWYQQGPGQDPQFLISFYEKMQSDKGSIPDRFSAQQFSDYHSELNMSSLELGDSALYFCASSLGRYEQYFGPGTRLTVT.

Ten or more counts support this clonotype. The genes are TRBV7-8 and TRBJ2-2, with TRBD1 as a possible D gene (6 bases). Trimming removed 0 bases at V and 4 bases at J, with 12 bases between. The germline V gene encodes CDR1 SGHVS and CDR2 FQNEAQ. The length of the CDR3 is 16 residues. DNA for the CDR3: TGTGCCAGCAGCTTAGCGGCAAGGGGGTCCACCGGGGAGCTGTTTTTT. This codes for CASSLAARGSTGELFF.

This clonotype occurred many times. J is TRBJ2-2 and V is TRBV9; D is uncertain. Germline V lookup: CDR1 SGDLS, CDR2 YYNGEE. V lost 1 base, J lost 0 bases, and 10 bases lay in between. CDR3 length: 16 residues. The CDR3 region has the DNA TGTGCCAGCAGCGTACCCGGGTCTACGAACACCGGGGAGCTGTTTTTT. Translation gives CASSVPGSTNTGELFF.

In this sample, this clonotype turned up many times. The chain has TRBV21-1 and TRBJ1-5; the D segment call TRBD1 is taken from the table without a DNA check. TRBV21-1 is noted as a pseudogene. This CDR3 has 15 residues. CDR3 amino acids: CASSKAWDNYQPQHF. The CDR3 DNA sequence: TGTGCCAGCAGCAAAGCCTGGGACAACTATCAGCCCCAGCATTTT.

This clonotype has at least ten counts. The J gene is TRBJ2-7, the V gene TRBV2; perhaps TRBD2 as D (6 bases). V lost 7 bases and J 0 bases, leaving 10 bases between the germline ends. CDR1 and CDR2 (germline): SNHLY, FYNNEI. The CDR3 loop spans 13 amino acids. CDR3 in amino acids: CASTRSGSYEQYF. The CDR3 coding sequence is TGTGCCAGCACCCGTAGCGGCTCCTACGAGCAGTACTTC. Full variable domain (remainder filled in from reference TRBV2 and TRBJ2-7): EPEVTQTPSHQVTQMGQEVILRCVPISNHLYFYWYRQILGQKVEFLVSFYNNEISEKSEIFDDQFSVERPDGSNFTLKIRSTKLEDSAMYFCASTRSGSYEQYFGPGTRLTVT.

This clonotype was observed at least ten times. The gene calls are TRBV5-1 and TRBJ2-7, with D tentatively TRBD2 (5 bases). V lost 4 bases, J lost 2 bases, and 16 bases lay in between. Germline V gene sequence: CDR1 SGHRS, CDR2 YFSETQ. This CDR3 is built from 15 residues. The DNA for the CDR3 is TGCGCCAGCAGCCAAACCGGGGTTTACACCTACGAGCAGTACTTC. It yields the protein CASSQTGVYTYEQYF.

This clonotype was seen ten or more times. This chain links TRBV29-1 with TRBJ1-2; perhaps TRBD1 as D (6 bases). CDR3 length: 12 residues. Looked up from germline, CDR1 is SQVTM and CDR2 is ANQGSEA. With 6 bases removed from V and 5 bases from J, the gap between germline ends came to 13 bases. CDR3 sequence: CSVSGAWYGYTF. CDR3 bases: TGCAGCGTCTCGGGGGCTTGGTATGGCTACACCTTC.

This clonotype showed up many times. CDR3 sequence: CASSARTSGTLKTQYF. The DNA for the CDR3 is TGTGCCAGCAGCGCTCGGACTAGCGGGACACTGAAGACCCAGTACTTC. The V gene is TRBV7-2, the J gene TRBJ2-5, with 12 bases lining up with TRBD2. The CDR3 totals 16 residues. Germline V gene data show CDR1 as SGHTA and CDR2 as FQGNSA. The V segment lost 5 bases and the J segment 6 bases; nucleotides outside the gene matches: 10.

This clonotype was detected ten times or more. This chain uses TRBV5-1 with TRBJ2-3; 12 bases fit TRBD2. CDR1 is SGHRS, CDR2 YFSETQ, per germline. After removal of 7 bases from V and 9 bases from J, the junction contained 12 bases not matched to a gene. The CDR3 length is 15 residues. In DNA, the CDR3 is TGCGCCAGCTGGCTGGAGACTAGCGGGGGTGGGACGCAGTATTTT. Translated: CASWLETSGGGTQYF.

As to this clonotype: Without the conserved terminal phenylalanine or tryptophan, this CDR3 likely stems from a read error. This chain links TRBV4-1 with TRBJ2-7, with 13 bases lining up with TRBD2. CDR1 is MGHRA, CDR2 YSYEKL, per germline. J was trimmed by 1 base and V by 7 bases; bases with no gene match: 7. This CDR3 has 16 amino acids. The CDR3 sequence is CASIPTSGRLSYEQYY. The CDR3 DNA reads as TGCGCCAGCATCCCGACTAGCGGGAGGCTTTCCTACGAGCAGTACTAC.

This clonotype showed up many times. The rearrangement links TRBV27 to TRBJ2-7; D is unclear. V lost 3 bases to trimming and J lost 7 bases, with 7 bases between them. The CDR3 runs 11 residues. The germline CDR1 and CDR2 sequences are MNHEY and SMNVEV (reference sequence). This CDR3 reads CASSLGQEQYF. As DNA, the CDR3 is TGTGCCAGCAGTTTGGGCCAGGAGCAGTACTTC.

The table lists this clonotype with many counts. The chain's CDR3 is CASSPGQAGANVLTF. The CDR3 bases are TGTGCCAGCAGCCCTGGACAGGCTGGGGCCAACGTCCTGACTTTC. J is TRBJ2-6 and V is TRBV6-5, with TRBD1 identical over 7 bases. The CDR3 sequence is 15 residues long. Germline assignment: CDR1 MNHEY and CDR2 SVGAGI. Trimming at V came to 6 bases and at J to 2 bases, leaving 4 bases not matched to a gene.